Below are 28 T cell receptor beta chains sequenced from a single sample in a study of cytomegalovirus exposure and HLA in healthy donors. Profiled with immunoSEQ multiplex PCR; TCRdb holds only in-frame clones, not every one. The sample carries about 130,000 clones, roughly 87% recorded once. The source material was PBMCs. Every receptor here comes from a woman between 18 and 29 years old in good health and CMV-seropositive.

The V gene is TRBV4-2, the J gene TRBJ1-4, with 7 bases matching TRBD1. V was clipped by 2 bases and J by 0 bases; unmatched bases: 3. Germline V lookup: CDR1 LGHNA, CDR2 YNFKEQ. CDR3 length: 16 amino acids. In nucleotides, the CDR3 is TGTGCCAGCAGCCAACGTGGACAGGCAACTAATGAAAAACTGTTTTTT. Protein sequence: CASSQRGQATNEKLFF.

This clone was found once. J is TRBJ2-3 and V is TRBV10-2; TRBD2 is a possible D gene (5 bases). There are 16 residues in the CDR3. Per germline, CDR1 WSHSY and CDR2 SAAADI. The germline V and J ends were trimmed by 8 bases and 2 bases, with 20 bases remaining between them. CDR3 bases: TGCGCCAGCGCAGAACACGTGAGGGAGCTCACAGATACGCAGTATTTT. Translation gives CASAEHVRELTDTQYF.

The V and J genes are TRBV5-4 and TRBJ1-2; 7 bases align to TRBD1. The CDR3 consists of 17 residues. J was trimmed by 0 bases and V by 1 base; bases with no gene match: 9. CDR1 and CDR2 from the germline V gene are SGHNT and YYREEE (reference sequence). CDR3 protein: CASSLSSVTGANYGYTF. The CDR3 region has the DNA TGTGCCAGCAGCTTGTCATCCGTCACAGGGGCTAACTATGGCTACACCTTC.

The V call is TRBV28, the J call TRBJ1-3; weak D call: TRBD1 (6 bases). Germline assignment: CDR1 MDHEN and CDR2 SYDVKM. Trimming left V 5 bases short and J 0 bases short, with 23 bases between. The CDR3 covers 19 residues. Here the CDR3 reads CASSPTLNRARSSGNTIYF. DNA of the CDR3: TGTGCCAGCAGTCCCACCCTTAACAGGGCTCGAAGCTCTGGAAACACCATATATTTT.

V usage is TRBV6-4 and J usage is TRBJ2-7, with TRBD2 matching over 9 bases. This CDR3 comprises 20 residues. Per the germline V gene, CDR1 is MRHNA and CDR2 is SNTAGT. Unmatched junction bases numbered 15, after V lost 0 bases and J lost 0 bases. The CDR3 spells CASSDSYGGTSSLSSYEQYF. The CDR3 region has the DNA TGTGCCAGCAGTGACTCTTACGGGGGGACTAGCTCCCTTAGCTCCTACGAGCAGTACTTC.

This clone appeared a few times. V gene TRBV28 combines with J gene TRBJ1-5; a possible D gene is TRBD1 (5 bases). This CDR3 region has 12 residues. Trimming shortened V by 9 bases and J by 8 bases, and 14 bases separated the two germline ends. Germline V gene lookup returns CDR1 MDHEN and CDR2 SYDVKM. CDR3 sequence: CASHSWGEPQHF. Here the CDR3 DNA reads TGTGCCAGTCATAGTTGGGGGGAGCCCCAGCATTTT.

The chain joins TRBV2 to TRBJ2-1; D is possibly TRBD2 (5 bases). V dropped 6 bases and J dropped 3 bases, with 12 bases sitting between them. Germline CDR1 is SNHLY and CDR2 is FYNNEI. This CDR3 has 14 amino acids. The CDR3, as DNA: TGTGCCAGCAGGGACTTCATGTACTACAATGAGCAGTTCTTC. Encoded protein: CASRDFMYYNEQFF.

The chain is built from TRBV7-8 and TRBJ2-7, with 12 bases aligning to TRBD2. CDR3 size: 16 residues. The junction had 1 base not matched to a gene; V was cut back by 1 base and J by 0 bases. Germline CDR1 reads SGHVS; CDR2 reads FQNEAQ. The CDR3 DNA reads as TGTGCCAGCAGCTTAGGACTAGCGGGGGTCTCCTACGAGCAGTACTTC. This gives the protein CASSLGLAGVSYEQYF.

The chain employs TRBV28 and TRBJ2-7, with TRBD2 as a possible D gene (8 bases). The V gene lost 4 bases and the J gene lost 3 bases, with 16 bases spanning the gap. CDR3 length equals 15 residues. CDR1 MDHEN and CDR2 SYDVKM come from the germline V gene. The CDR3 DNA reads as TGTGCCAGCAGTTCGGGGGGGACAGTCTTCTACGAGCAGTACTTC. This encodes CASSSGGTVFYEQYF.

The J gene is TRBJ1-2, the V gene TRBV27; TRBD1 matches 8 bases. This CDR3 is built from 15 residues. Germline V gene data show CDR1 as MNHEY and CDR2 as SMNVEV (reference sequence). Trimming cost V 3 bases and J 4 bases; bases outside gene matches: 7. CDR3 region: CASSLDTGGGYGYTF. CDR3 DNA sequence: TGTGCCAGCAGTTTGGACACAGGGGGAGGCTATGGCTACACCTTC.

This sequence joins TRBV29-1 and TRBJ2-7; the match to TRBD2 covers 10 bases. The CDR3 loop spans 17 amino acids. V gave up 1 base and J gave up 0 bases; unmatched junction bases: 9. CDR1 is SQVTM and CDR2 is ANQGSEA in the germline V gene. The CDR3 protein is CSVEGVAGGLPSYEQYF. CDR3 nucleotide sequence: TGCAGCGTTGAAGGCGTAGCGGGGGGTCTACCCTCCTACGAGCAGTACTTC.

This clone was seen only once. At one end, the junction sequence differs from germline, possibly due to a read error. J is TRBJ2-7 and V is TRBV12-5, with TRBD2 identical over 7 bases. Looked up from germline, CDR1 is LGHNT and CDR2 is FRNRAP. The CDR3 has 14 amino acids. The CDR3 loop reads CANGSGGFGDEQYF. CDR3 DNA sequence: TGTGCTAATGGTTCGGGGGGTTTTGGGGACGAGCAGTACTTC. The full variable domain, rest sourced from reference TRBV12-5 and TRBJ2-7, is DARVTQTPRHKVTEMGQEVTMRCQPILGHNTVFWYRQTMMQGLELLAYFRNRAPLDDSGMPKDRFSAEMPDATLATLKIQPSEPRDSAVYFCANGSGGFGDEQYFGPGTRLTVT.

The V gene is TRBV27, the J gene TRBJ1-1; 7 bases are shared with TRBD1. The CDR3 sequence is 15 residues long. With V trimmed by 3 bases and J by 3 bases, 7 bases remained unmatched. Germline V gives CDR1 MNHEY, CDR2 SMNVEV (reference sequence). CDR3 amino acids: CASSFIGGWYTEAFF. DNA for the CDR3: TGTGCCAGCAGTTTCATAGGGGGCTGGTACACTGAAGCTTTCTTT.

J is TRBJ2-1 and V is TRBV7-6; D is unclear. Trimming took off 6 bases at V and 9 bases at J, with 15 bases between the two ends. The CDR3 is 13 residues long. Per germline, CDR1 SGHVS and CDR2 FNYEAQ. The CDR3 region has the DNA TGTGCCAGCAGTACCGGTATTAGCACTGAGCAGTTCTTC. Amino acids: CASSTGISTEQFF.

In this sample, this clone turned up a few times. The rearrangement links TRBV19 to TRBJ2-7; no definite D call. Germline-derived CDR1 and CDR2 are LNHDA and SQIVND (reference sequence). Trimming left V 5 bases short and J 3 bases short, with 17 bases between. CDR3 length: 15 amino acids. The chain's CDR3 is CASSVIHGLDYEQYF. The CDR3 DNA is TGTGCCAGTAGTGTAATCCATGGCCTAGACTACGAGCAGTACTTC.

The CDR3 sequence: CASSGDSYEQYF. The CDR3 bases are TGCGCCAGCAGCGGGGACAGCTACGAGCAGTACTTC. The V call is TRBV5-1, the J call TRBJ2-7; 7 bases are shared with TRBD1. Trimming took 4 bases from V and 3 from J; bases not matched to a gene: 1. Germline V gene data show CDR1 as SGHRS and CDR2 as YFSETQ. This CDR3 region has 12 residues.

The chain employs TRBV9 and TRBJ1-6; 8 bases are shared with TRBD1. This CDR3 contains 14 residues. Germline V lookup: CDR1 SGDLS, CDR2 YYNGEE. V lost 1 base to trimming and J lost 8 bases; unmatched junction nucleotides: 2. The CDR3 DNA is TGTGCCAGCAGCGTACTGGACAGGGATTCACCCCTCCACTTT. Amino acids: CASSVLDRDSPLHF.

This clone is a singleton in its sample. V usage is TRBV19 and J usage is TRBJ2-7; D perhaps matches TRBD1 (5 bases). Trimming pared 5 bases from V and 1 base from J, leaving 12 bases between. CDR1 and CDR2 (germline): LNHDA, SQIVND (reference sequence). CDR3 length: 14 amino acids. The CDR3 protein is CASSEEQVSYEQYF. The CDR3 DNA reads TGTGCCAGTAGTGAGGAACAGGTTTCCTACGAGCAGTACTTC.

A single count supports this clone. The chain is built from TRBV2 and TRBJ1-3; no clear D gene. V lost 3 bases and J lost 0, with 12 bases in between. The CDR3 is 16 residues long. The germline V gene encodes CDR1 SNHLY and CDR2 FYNNEI. This CDR3 reads CASSEGQPGSGNTIYF. The CDR3 DNA reads as TGTGCCAGCAGTGAGGGCCAGCCAGGCTCTGGAAACACCATATATTTT.

This chain uses TRBV6-4 with TRBJ2-2; 11 bases map to TRBD2. Trimming removed 6 bases from V and 5 bases from J; junction bases left unmatched: 14. Germline CDR1 MRHNA, CDR2 SNTAGT. The CDR3 totals 18 residues. The chain's CDR3 is CASSPTSGGDLGTGELFF. As DNA, the CDR3 is TGTGCCAGCAGCCCTACTAGCGGGGGCGACCTTGGGACCGGGGAGCTGTTTTTT.

The rearrangement links TRBV2 to TRBJ2-2; D ambiguous. Germline V gives CDR1 SNHLY, CDR2 FYNNEI. V was shortened by 7 bases and J by 0 bases, with 3 bases between the two germline ends. The CDR3 has 12 residues. CDR3: CASIANTGELFF. In nucleotides, the CDR3 is TGTGCCAGCATCGCGAACACCGGGGAGCTGTTTTTT. The entire variable domain, with the rest obtained from reference TRBV2 and TRBJ2-2, is as follows: EPEVTQTPSHQVTQMGQEVILRCVPISNHLYFYWYRQILGQKVEFLVSFYNNEISEKSEIFDDQFSVERPDGSNFTLKIRSTKLEDSAMYFCASIANTGELFFGEGSRLTVL.

The chain uses TRBV27 and TRBJ1-2; possible D gene TRBD1, 5 bases. The germline gives CDR1 MNHEY, CDR2 SMNVEV (reference sequence). Trimming cost V 3 bases and J 6 bases, with 14 bases left between them. This CDR3 region has 14 residues. The CDR3 bases are TGTGCCAGCAGTTTTTCCCCCCAGGGCCATGGCTACACCTTC. It yields the protein CASSFSPQGHGYTF.

V is TRBV18 and J is TRBJ1-5; 7 bases agree with TRBD1. The V and J ends lost 4 bases and 4 bases, in that order; junction bases with no gene match: 1. Germline V gene lookup returns CDR1 KGHSH and CDR2 LQKENI. This CDR3 comprises 13 residues. The CDR3 loop reads CASSQDRNQPQHF. CDR3 DNA: TGTGCCAGCTCACAGGACAGGAATCAGCCCCAGCATTTT.

The gene calls are TRBV28 and TRBJ2-5; 7 nucleotides line up with TRBD2. CDR1 is MDHEN, CDR2 SYDVKM, per germline. With 6 bases clipped from V and 5 bases from J, the junction kept 9 bases outside the gene matches. CDR3 length equals 14 residues. The CDR3 here is CASRAGNEVETQYF. CDR3 bases: TGTGCCAGCAGAGCGGGGAATGAGGTTGAGACCCAGTACTTC.

The V call is TRBV6-5, the J call TRBJ1-1; tentative D call: TRBD1 (5 bases). V lost 0 bases and J 3 bases, leaving 8 bases between the germline ends. This CDR3 is built from 14 residues. In germline, CDR1 is MNHEY, CDR2 SVGAGI. The CDR3 here is CASSYSPGDTEAFF. The CDR3 nucleotides are TGTGCCAGCAGTTACTCTCCGGGGGACACTGAAGCTTTCTTT.

This clone was observed once. This chain joins TRBV29-1 and TRBJ2-3; the D gene is possibly TRBD2 (5 bases). Germline V lookup: CDR1 SQVTM, CDR2 ANQGSEA. The CDR3 runs 15 residues. V was clipped by 0 bases and J by 1 base, with 11 bases between them. CDR3 residues: CSVEDRTFRTDTQYF. CDR3 bases: TGCAGCGTTGAAGATAGGACTTTTCGCACAGATACGCAGTATTTT.

This chain uses TRBV6-1 with TRBJ2-3, with TRBD1 as a possible D gene (5 bases). This CDR3 is built from 13 residues. The V and J ends lost 4 bases and 2 bases respectively, with 7 bases between them. Germline CDR1 reads MNHNS; CDR2 reads SASEGT. CDR3 sequence (DNA): TGTGCCAGCAGTGTCAGGGACACAGATACGCAGTATTTT. Translation gives CASSVRDTDTQYF.

The chain uses TRBV7-4 and TRBJ1-2, with 7 bases identical to TRBD1. CDR3 length equals 14 residues. Germline V gene sequence: CDR1 SGHVT, CDR2 SQSDAQ. V was pared by 7 bases and J by 8 bases, with 13 bases of the junction left unmatched. CDR3 region: CASTEGTVGSGYTF. As DNA, the CDR3 is TGTGCCAGCACCGAAGGGACAGTGGGAAGCGGCTACACCTTC.